Here is one T cell receptor (beta chain) with its context. What antigen it recognizes has not been identified. Base qualities are not recorded, but no much larger clone differs from it by a single base. CDR1 SGHNT and CDR2 YYREEE are derived from the germline V gene (reference sequence). V is cut back by 4 bases and J by 0 bases, with 5 bases in the junction unmatched. The CDR3, from cysteine to phenylalanine, totals 15 residues. Only CDR3 DNA is held: 45 bases, read in frame from base 1. This specimen comes from a study of blood T cell repertoires in COVID-19 (dated by TCRdb to between 2020 and 2021). General notes on the study: Samples covering the acute and convalescent phases of COVID-19 were provided by collaborators in the United States, Italy and Spain. The material from the prospective study consisted of cDNA or gDNA derived from T cells, B-cell-depleted T cells, or PBMCs. Deeply sampled blood TCRbeta repertoires from subjects exposed to, actively infected with, or recovered from COVID-19 were included in the dataset. The repertoires were released in a freely available public database meant as a resource for research on the immune response to SARS-CoV-2. Samples came from the ongoing ImmuneRACE study (first 160 participants) plus 1,254 subjects from 6 global collaborators. The sample metadata nearly always contained a de-identified subject ID, COVID-19 status, age in years and sex. Where HLA class I and class II types were available, the types were taken from metadata supplied by the sample provider, not from assay-based typing. Paper-wide results and their limitations: How much clinical and demographic metadata was included differed by source and by participant, and the metadata was provided uncurated.

TCRbeta CDR3 regions were amplified from genomic DNA using the immunoSEQ Assay, a bias-controlled multiplex PCR. Per the authors' processing: The number of nucleated cells in each sample was estimated from the amplification of reference gene primers within the assay. To quantify the absolute abundance of each unique TCRbeta CDR3 rearrangement, sequence reads were collapsed and filtered. For each sample, productive Simpson clonality was calculated as the square root of Simpson's diversity index across productive rearrangements. TCRdb took this table from immuneACCESS and kept in-frame rearrangements with V and J called. Such tables lack part of the clones; where checked against another copy, unresolved V genes explain under half of the gap, and the rest is unexplained. The V and J calls and clone size come from that table; D and trimming were worked out from the DNA. Across this sample there are 200,000 to 250,000 clones, with around 87% seen only once. The ten largest clones take up around 7.3% of the sample.

Whole blood was collected in K2EDTA tubes by collaborating institutions according to the institutions' own protocols. For TCRbeta analysis, collaborators shipped samples as frozen whole blood, isolated PBMCs, or DNA extracted from either of those sample types. This receptor chain uses TRBV5-4 and TRBJ1-1; 8 bases in between match TRBD1. Input material: peripheral blood. This receptor was taken from a woman aged 70-85 years with active or convalescent COVID-19. Here the CDR3 is given as CASSTGQAMNTEAFF. The bases read TGTGCCAGCAGCACGGGACAGGCCATGAACACTGAAGCTTTCTTT.